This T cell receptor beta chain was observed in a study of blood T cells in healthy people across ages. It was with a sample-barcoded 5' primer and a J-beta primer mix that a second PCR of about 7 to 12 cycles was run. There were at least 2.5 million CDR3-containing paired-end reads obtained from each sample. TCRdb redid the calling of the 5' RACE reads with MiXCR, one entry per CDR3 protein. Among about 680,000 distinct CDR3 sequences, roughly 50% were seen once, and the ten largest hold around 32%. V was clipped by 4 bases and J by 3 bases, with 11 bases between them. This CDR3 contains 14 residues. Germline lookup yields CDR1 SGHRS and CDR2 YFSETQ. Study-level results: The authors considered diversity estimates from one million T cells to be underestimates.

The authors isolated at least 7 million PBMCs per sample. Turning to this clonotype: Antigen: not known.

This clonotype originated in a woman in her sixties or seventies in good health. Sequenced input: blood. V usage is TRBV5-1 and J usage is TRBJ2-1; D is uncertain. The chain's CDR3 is CASSADDFYNEQFF. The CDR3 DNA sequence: TGCGCCAGCAGCGCAGACGATTTCTACAATGAGCAGTTCTTC.